Given below is one TCR beta chain in context. V was cut by 3 bases and J by 10 bases, with 7 bases left in between. There are 11 residues in the CDR3. Germline lookup yields CDR1 KGHSY and CDR2 FQNENV. Produced via immunoSEQ multiplex PCR; TCRdb's table is partial and in-frame only. This sample has over 100,000 clones, with about 90% found just once. The sample comes from a study of T cell changes during pregnancy in multiple sclerosis. The sequencing here drew on peripheral blood, taken in the third trimester of pregnancy. The chain recombines TRBV16 with TRBJ1-5; D possibly corresponds to TRBD1 (6 bases). The sequence was obtained from a female donor with multiple sclerosis, enrolled in a pregnancy study. CDR3 coding DNA: TGTGCCAGCAGCCAGGACAGTCCCCAGCATTTT. Protein: CASSQDSPQHF.